The rows below give T cell receptor beta chains drawn from one sample of a study of blood T cell repertoires in COVID-19. Generated by immunoSEQ multiplex PCR, the TCRdb table keeps only in-frame clones and is missing some. The sample consists of over 60,000 clones, about nine tenths of them appearing once. Sequenced input: peripheral blood. These receptors all stem from a man between 65 and 85 years old with active or convalescent COVID-19. The CDR3 runs from the conserved cysteine through the conserved F or W. D genes are given only for firm matches. Clone size is given for some rows only: seen once, a few or many times, or a class if the clone is expanded.

j_call	v_call	clone_size	cdr3_length	d_call	cdr3_aa	cdr3_nt
TRBJ1-1	TRBV19	NA	11	NA	CASSSGWRAFF	TGTGCCAGTAGTAGCGGATGGCGGGCTTTCTTT
TRBJ2-5	TRBV7-9	NA	16	TRBD2	CASSPSGRLYQETQYF	TGTGCCAGCAGTCCTAGCGGGAGGCTGTACCAAGAGACCCAGTACTTC
TRBJ2-1	TRBV10-2	NA	13	TRBD2	CATREGRVTEQFF	TGCGCCACCCGGGAGGGCCGAGTTACTGAGCAGTTCTTC
TRBJ1-1	TRBV28	once	15	NA	CASTIAKTANTEAFF	TGTGCCAGCACCATCGCGAAGACAGCCAACACTGAAGCTTTCTTT
TRBJ1-2	TRBV5-6	NA	15	TRBD1	CASSLAGTGLYGYTF	TGTGCCAGCAGCTTGGCGGGGACAGGACTCTATGGCTACACCTTC
TRBJ2-5	TRBV3-1/TRBV3-2	NA	15	TRBD2	CASSTLSGSGETQYF	TGTGCCAGCAGCACCCTGAGCGGGAGTGGGGAGACCCAGTACTTC
TRBJ2-3	TRBV7-9	once	17	NA	CASSGTNRGGRTDTQYF	TGTGCCAGCAGCGGGACGAACAGGGGAGGCAGGACAGATACGCAGTATTTT
TRBJ2-5	TRBV6-1	NA	14	NA	CASSERGTGETQYF	TGTGCCAGCAGTGAAAGGGGGACGGGAGAGACCCAGTACTTC
TRBJ1-1	TRBV6-6	NA	12	NA	CASSKQGAEAFF	TGTGCCAGCAGTAAGCAGGGCGCTGAAGCTTTCTTT
TRBJ2-3	TRBV7-2	NA	15	TRBD1	CASSSGQGGTDTQYF	TGTGCCAGCAGCTCAGGACAGGGCGGCACAGATACGCAGTATTTT
TRBJ1-2	TRBV7-9	NA	11	NA	CASSLNQGYTF	TGTGCCAGCAGCTTAAATCAGGGCTACACCTTC
TRBJ2-7	TRBV29-1	NA	13	TRBD2	CSVRGVYSYEQYF	TGCAGCGTTCGGGGGGTCTACTCCTACGAGCAGTACTTC
TRBJ1-2	TRBV7-3	NA	18	NA	CASSLIGHGRRANYGYTF	TGTGCCAGCAGCTTAATAGGACATGGGAGGAGAGCTAACTATGGCTACACCTTC
TRBJ2-2	TRBV7-9	NA	14	NA	CASSLPTETGELFF	TGTGCCAGCAGCTTGCCGACAGAGACCGGGGAGCTGTTTTTT
TRBJ2-2	TRBV5-4	once	18	TRBD2	CASSTGLAGGTNTGELFF	TGTGCCAGCAGCACGGGACTAGCGGGAGGCACGAACACCGGGGAGCTGTTTTTT
TRBJ2-5	TRBV28	NA	14	NA	CASSFSDRKETQYF	TGTGCCAGCAGTTTTTCCGACAGAAAAGAGACCCAGTACTTC
TRBJ1-3	TRBV4-2	NA	16	NA	CASSQDLPSSGNTIYF	TGTGCCAGCAGCCAAGATCTCCCGAGCTCTGGAAACACCATATATTTT
TRBJ2-3	TRBV18	NA	20	NA	CASSPTYRDTPETYTDTQYF	TGTGCCAGCTCACCGACCTACCGGGACACCCCCGAGACATACACAGATACGCAGTATTTT